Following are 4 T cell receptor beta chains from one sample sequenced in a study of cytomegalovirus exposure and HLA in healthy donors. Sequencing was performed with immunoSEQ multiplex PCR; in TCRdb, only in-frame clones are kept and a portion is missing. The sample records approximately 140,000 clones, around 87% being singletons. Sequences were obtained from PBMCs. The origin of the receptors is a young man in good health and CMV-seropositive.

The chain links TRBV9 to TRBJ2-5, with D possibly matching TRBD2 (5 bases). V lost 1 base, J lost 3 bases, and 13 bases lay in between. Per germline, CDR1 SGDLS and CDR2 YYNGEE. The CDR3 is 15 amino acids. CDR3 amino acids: CASSVNAGGKETQYF. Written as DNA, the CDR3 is TGTGCCAGCAGCGTAAATGCGGGTGGGAAAGAGACCCAGTACTTC. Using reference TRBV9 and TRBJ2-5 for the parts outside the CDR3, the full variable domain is DSGVTQTPKHLITATGQRVTLRCSPRSGDLSVYWYQQSLDQGLQFLIQYYNGEERAKGNILERFSAQQFPDLHSELNLSSLELGDSALYFCASSVNAGGKETQYFGPGTRLLVL.

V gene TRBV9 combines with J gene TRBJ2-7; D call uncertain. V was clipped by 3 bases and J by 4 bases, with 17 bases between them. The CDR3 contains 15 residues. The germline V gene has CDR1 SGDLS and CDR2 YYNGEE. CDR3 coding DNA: TGTGCCAGCAGCGCGTCCTCTAGTATTCAATACGAGCAGTACTTC. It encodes CASSASSSIQYEQYF. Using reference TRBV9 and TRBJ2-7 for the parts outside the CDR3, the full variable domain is DSGVTQTPKHLITATGQRVTLRCSPRSGDLSVYWYQQSLDQGLQFLIQYYNGEERAKGNILERFSAQQFPDLHSELNLSSLELGDSALYFCASSASSSIQYEQYFGPGTRLTVT.

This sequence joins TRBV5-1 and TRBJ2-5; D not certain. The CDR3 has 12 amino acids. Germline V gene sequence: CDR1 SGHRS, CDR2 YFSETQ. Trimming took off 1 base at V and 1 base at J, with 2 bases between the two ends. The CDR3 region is CASSLLQETQYF. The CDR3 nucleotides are TGCGCCAGCAGCTTGCTCCAAGAGACCCAGTACTTC.

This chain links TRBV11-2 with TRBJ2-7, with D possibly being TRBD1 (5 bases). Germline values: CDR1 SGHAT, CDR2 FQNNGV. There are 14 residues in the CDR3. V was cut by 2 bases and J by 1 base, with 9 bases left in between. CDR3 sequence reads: CASSLRAGSYEQYF. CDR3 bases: TGTGCCAGCAGCTTACGGGCAGGGTCCTACGAGCAGTACTTC.